These T cell receptor beta chains were read from a single sample in a study of human T cells and chemical hapten exposure. MiXCR was run by TCRdb on the RACE reads, yielding one entry per CDR3 protein. The sample includes under 300,000 distinct CDR3 sequences, around 7% of them seen just once. The sequencing here drew on whole blood, taken in connection with sensitization to the hapten diphenylcyclopropenone (DPC). All receptors come from a man aged 18 to 29 with alopecia areata. Some clones in this sample may be carry-over from other donors' samples. Both conserved end residues are part of each CDR3. D genes are given only for firm matches. Part of the rows lack a size; the others show once, few, many or a class for expanded clones.

j_call	v_call	d_call	clone_size	cdr3_nt	cdr3_aa
TRBJ1-2	TRBV12-3/TRBV12-4	TRBD1	NA	TGTGCCAGCAGTGTGGACAGGGGGTCCCATGGCTACACCTTC	CASSVDRGSHGYTF
TRBJ2-5	TRBV28	TRBD2	few	TGTGCCAGCAGCCCCCTGGAGCGGGGGATGGAGACCCAGTACTTC	CASSPLERGMETQYF
TRBJ1-3	TRBV20-1	NA	few	TGCAGTGCTACCCTATTAGGGCGGAACTCTGGAAACACCATATATTTT	CSATLLGRNSGNTIYF
TRBJ2-2	TRBV6-2/TRBV6-3	NA	many	TGTGCCAGCAGCGACAGGAGACAGATAAACACCGGGGAGCTGTTTTTT	CASSDRRQINTGELFF
TRBJ2-4	TRBV14	NA	few	TGTGCCAGCAGCCAAGAGCGAAGGGGCAAAAACATTCAGTACTTC	CASSQERRGKNIQYF
TRBJ2-5	TRBV7-2	NA	many	TGTGCCAGCAGCTATACAGAGACCCAGTACTTC	CASSYTETQYF
TRBJ2-2	TRBV24-1	NA	NA	TGTGCCACCAGTGCCACAGGCGACAACACCGGGGAGCTGTTTTTT	CATSATGDNTGELFF
TRBJ2-5	TRBV6-2/TRBV6-3	NA	few	TGTGCCAGCAGAGGGACGGACCAAGAGACCCAGTACTTC	CASRGTDQETQYF
TRBJ2-3	TRBV29-1	NA	NA	TGCAGCGTTGCATCACAGAGCACAGATACGCAGTATTTT	CSVASQSTDTQYF
TRBJ1-3	TRBV20-1	TRBD1	few	TGCAGTGCTAGAGAGCTGGGACAGGGGATCCCCTCTGGAAACACCATATATTTT	CSARELGQGIPSGNTIYF
TRBJ1-1	TRBV6-5	NA	few	TGTGCCAGCAGTTACTCGAGGCTGCAGAACACTGAAGCTTTCTTT	CASSYSRLQNTEAFF
TRBJ1-1	TRBV27	NA	many	TGTGCCAGCAGTTCACCTCGCGGGGGGAAGGGAGCTTTCTTT	CASSSPRGGKGAFF
TRBJ2-1	TRBV5-1	TRBD1	few	TGCGCCAGCAGCCGCGATTATATGGGGACAGGGTCCTACAATGAGCAGTTCTTC	CASSRDYMGTGSYNEQFF
TRBJ2-5	TRBV2	NA	NA	TGTGCCAGCAGTGAGCGAGAGACCCAGTACTTC	CASSERETQYF
TRBJ2-1	TRBV7-9	TRBD2	NA	TGTGCCAGCAGCCTTAGCGGGGGGAACTACAATGAGCAGTTCTTC	CASSLSGGNYNEQFF
TRBJ2-2	TRBV6-2/TRBV6-3	NA	few	TGTGCCAGCAGTTCGAACTGGCAGGCGGGAACCGGGGAGCTGTTTTTT	CASSSNWQAGTGELFF
TRBJ1-1	TRBV12-3/TRBV12-4	TRBD1	NA	TGTGCCAGCAAGCAGGGGGGCCCCCACACTGAAGCTTTCTTT	CASKQGGPHTEAFF
TRBJ2-7	TRBV11-2	TRBD1	NA	TGTGCCAGCAGCTCCATCGGGACAGCCTACGAGCAGTACTTC	CASSSIGTAYEQYF
TRBJ1-4	TRBV25-1	NA	NA	TGTGCCAGCAGTGAATCCCTAGGGGTAGAGGCTAATGAAAAACTGTTTTTT	CASSESLGVEANEKLFF
TRBJ2-4	TRBV27	NA	few	TGTGCCAGCTACCTAGCCAAAAACATTCAGTACTTC	CASYLAKNIQYF
TRBJ2-5	TRBV20-1	NA	NA	NA	CSASGVASGAADF
TRBJ1-1	TRBV3-1	NA	few	TGTGCCAGCACCTTTGGAGAGGGGGGAAACACTGAAGCTTTCTTT	CASTFGEGGNTEAFF
TRBJ2-3	TRBV6-5	TRBD1	many	TGTGCCAGCAGTTACTCTGGGACAGGGACCCCAGGGACGCAGTATTTT	CASSYSGTGTPGTQYF
TRBJ1-6	TRBV6-5	NA	many	TGTGCCACTCAAAAGGGGGGCGCGGAAGTCCGGCCACCCCTCCACTTT	CATQKGGAEVRPPLHF
TRBJ1-1	TRBV7-2	NA	many	TGTGCCAGCAGCTTATTTAGGGGGAACACTGAAGCTTTCTTT	CASSLFRGNTEAFF
TRBJ1-2	TRBV7-2	NA	NA	TGTGCCAGCAGCTTAAGTAGACAATCCTACACCTTC	CASSLSRQSYTF
TRBJ1-1	TRBV5-5	NA	NA	TGTGCCAGCAGCATGCGGGATCTGAACACTGAAGCTTTCTTT	CASSMRDLNTEAFF
TRBJ2-3	TRBV19	TRBD1	few	TGTGCCAGTAGTTCACACTTACAGGGGGCGGGCGATACGCAGTATTTT	CASSSHLQGAGDTQYF
TRBJ1-5	TRBV6-1	NA	NA	TGTGCCAGCAGTGTTGGGGGCAAGGAGCCCCAGCATTTT	CASSVGGKEPQHF
TRBJ1-2	TRBV5-6	TRBD1	NA	TGTGCCAGCAGGGGAACAGGGGCCTCCGATGGCTACACCTTC	CASRGTGASDGYTF
TRBJ1-6	TRBV10-3	NA	few	TGTGCCATCAGTGTACAGAGGGGCATGGGTTCACCCCTCCACTTT	CAISVQRGMGSPLHF
TRBJ1-1	TRBV29-1	NA	few	TGCAGCGTTGCAGTGATGAACACTGAAGCTTTCTTT	CSVAVMNTEAFF
TRBJ1-4	TRBV12-3/TRBV12-4	NA	NA	TGTGCCAGCAGTCCCCTCAGGTCGGACAGCGGACGGGAAAAACTGTTTTTT	CASSPLRSDSGREKLFF
TRBJ1-1	TRBV6-2/TRBV6-3	TRBD1	NA	TGTGCCAGCAGTATCCCCGGACAGGGGGTAGTAGGAGCTTTCTTT	CASSIPGQGVVGAFF
TRBJ2-2	TRBV28	NA	many	TGTGCCAGCAGTATAATATACAACCTCTACACCGGGGAGCTGTTTTTT	CASSIIYNLYTGELFF
TRBJ1-3	TRBV6-5	TRBD1	many	TGTGCCAGCAGCCGTGACAGGGGAGGTGGAAACACCATATATTTT	CASSRDRGGGNTIYF
TRBJ1-5	TRBV5-1	NA	NA	TGCGCCAGCAGCTTGGTAGCGGGGGATCAGCCCCAGCATTTT	CASSLVAGDQPQHF
TRBJ1-1	TRBV10-2	NA	few	TGCGCCAGCAGCATCGAAGAACTGAACACTGAAGCTTTCTTT	CASSIEELNTEAFF
TRBJ2-5	TRBV7-3	TRBD2	many	TGTGCCAGCAGCGTAGCGGGGGACGAGACCCAGTACTTC	CASSVAGDETQYF
TRBJ2-3	TRBV7-2	NA	NA	TGTGCCAGCAGTCGAGAGCGGGTTAGCACAGATACGCAGTATTTT	CASSRERVSTDTQYF
TRBJ2-1	TRBV4-2	TRBD2	NA	TGTGCCAGCAGCCCGGAAGTACGGGGGGGCAGCAATGAGCAGTTCTTC	CASSPEVRGGSNEQFF
TRBJ1-3	TRBV10-3	TRBD1	few	TGTGCCATCAGATCGACAGGGGAGTCTGGAAACACCATATATTTT	CAIRSTGESGNTIYF
TRBJ1-5	TRBV6-2/TRBV6-3	NA	NA	TGTGCCAGCAGTTACGGGGGAGGTAGCAATCAGCCCCAGCATTTT	CASSYGGGSNQPQHF
TRBJ2-3	TRBV6-5	TRBD2	few	TGTGCCAGCAGGGGACTAGCGGGGGGTTCAGATACGCAGTATTTT	CASRGLAGGSDTQYF
TRBJ1-1	TRBV7-8	TRBD1	few	TGTGCCAGCAGCTTAGTTGTAAGGGGGCCCGGGGCTGAAGCTTTCTTT	CASSLVVRGPGAEAFF
TRBJ2-3	TRBV5-8	TRBD2	many	TGTGCCAGCAGCTTGAGCGGGAAGGCAGATACGCAGTATTTT	CASSLSGKADTQYF
TRBJ1-3	TRBV9	NA	few	TGTGCCAGCAGCGGAGATAGAACTTCTGGAAACACCATATATTTT	CASSGDRTSGNTIYF
TRBJ2-4	TRBV29-1	NA	NA	TGCAGCGTTGAGACAGATATAAACATTCAGTACTTC	CSVETDINIQYF
TRBJ1-4	TRBV12-3/TRBV12-4	NA	once	TGTGCCAGCAAGCCTCGGAGCAGCTCTACAACTAATGAAAAACTGTTTTTT	CASKPRSSSTTNEKLFF
TRBJ1-5	TRBV20-1	NA	NA	TGCAGTGCTAGGGAGCCCTTCGGGAATCAGCCCCAGCATTTT	CSAREPFGNQPQHF
TRBJ2-3	TRBV7-9	TRBD1	few	TGTGCCAGCAGCTTATACAGGGGCCGCACAGATACGCAGTATTTT	CASSLYRGRTDTQYF
TRBJ2-5	TRBV27	TRBD1	many	TGTGCCAGCAGTCTCCAGGGGGATGTGGAGACCCAGTACTTC	CASSLQGDVETQYF
TRBJ1-1	TRBV29-1	TRBD1	few	TGCAGCGGGGGACAGGGACCCCCTGAAGCTTTCTTT	CSGGQGPPEAFF
TRBJ2-1	TRBV7-2	NA	NA	TGTGCCAGCAGCGAGCGGGCTCGTTTTATACGCTCCTACAATGAGCAGTTCTTC	CASSERARFIRSYNEQFF